This TCR beta chain was recovered during a study of T cell responses to AZD1222 COVID-19 vaccine. Remarks on this clone: No antigen is known for it.

TCRdb's copy holds only in-frame clones and misses some; the assay was immunoSEQ multiplex PCR. The table has roughly 110,000 clones, around 93% seen once. General study findings and limits: The study sampled repertoires only after the peak T cell response.

Deletions cut 0 bases from V and 7 bases from J, with 16 bases between. The CDR3 covers 15 residues. Germline CDR1 SGHRS, CDR2 YFSETQ. The sample was peripheral blood, taken 28 days after the second AZD1222 dose. This sequence was found in an adult who received the AZD1222 COVID-19 vaccine. This chain joins TRBV5-1 and TRBJ1-2; D is perhaps TRBD1 (6 bases). CDR3 protein: CASSLASAGVGGYTF. The CDR3 DNA is TGCGCCAGCAGCTTGGCCTCCGCAGGGGTTGGTGGCTACACCTTC.